The 32 T cell receptor beta chains below all came from one sample that was sequenced in a study of T cell responses to AZD1222 COVID-19 vaccine. The repertoire was sequenced with immunoSEQ multiplex PCR; TCRdb's copy has only in-frame clones and lacks some. The sample lists about 120,000 clones; 85% to 95% were seen once. Sequencing used peripheral blood, obtained on day 0 of AZD1222 vaccination. Receptors originate from an adult in good health.

The chain combines TRBV5-5 with TRBJ1-5; D might be TRBD1 (6 bases). This CDR3 spans 14 amino acids. V shed 4 bases and J shed 9 bases, with 17 bases lying between them. The germline CDR1 and CDR2 sequences are SGHKS and YYEKEE (reference sequence). The CDR3 coding sequence is TGTGCCAGCAGCGACGGGACACCTGGAAGGCCCCAGCATTTT. This codes for CASSDGTPGRPQHF.

V and J are TRBV27 and TRBJ2-1, with 9 positions matching TRBD2. The J segment lost 7 bases and the V segment lost 5 bases, leaving 9 bases of the junction unmatched. Per germline, CDR1 MNHEY and CDR2 SMNVEV (reference sequence). This CDR3 contains 15 residues. The CDR3 coding sequence is TGTGCCAGCAGTCCTCTAGCGGGAACGGTTAATGAGCAGTTCTTC. Protein: CASSPLAGTVNEQFF.

The CDR3 loop is CASSLSGTNEKLFF. The CDR3 coding sequence is TGCGCCAGCAGCTTGAGTGGCACTAATGAAAAACTGTTTTTT. V gene TRBV5-1 combines with J gene TRBJ1-4; D remains unclear. Germline CDR1 and CDR2: SGHRS and YFSETQ. Trimming took 1 base from V and 2 from J, leaving 6 bases between them. The CDR3 runs to 14 residues.

This sequence joins TRBV11-2 and TRBJ2-7; weak D call: TRBD2 (5 bases). This CDR3 contains 16 residues. CDR1 and CDR2 from the germline V gene are SGHAT and FQNNGV. V lost 4 bases to trimming and J lost 0 bases, with 16 bases between them. The CDR3 region is CASSYAVSGRSYEQYF. The CDR3 nucleotides are TGTGCCAGCAGCTACGCCGTGAGCGGCCGCTCCTACGAGCAGTACTTC.

The rearrangement links TRBV7-8 to TRBJ2-1, with 14 bases fitting TRBD2. Losses at the gene ends were 2 bases for V and 5 bases for J; bases not matched to a gene: 8. Germline CDR1 SGHVS, CDR2 FQNEAQ. The CDR3 sequence is 18 residues long. Written as DNA, the CDR3 is TGTGCCAGCAGCTTATTCCCCCGACTAGCGGGAGGGGACAATGAGCAGTTCTTC. Residues: CASSLFPRLAGGDNEQFF.

CDR3 DNA sequence: TGTGCCAGCAGCTTCGGACAGGGGGGCTACGAGCAGTACTTC. It translates to CASSFGQGGYEQYF. The chain is built from TRBV7-6 and TRBJ2-7, with TRBD1 matching 10 bases. This CDR3 is 14 amino acids long. Germline V CDR1 and CDR2: SGHVS, FNYEAQ. With V trimmed by 3 bases and J by 3 bases, 2 bases remained unmatched.

V is TRBV5-1 and J is TRBJ2-5; no firm D call. V gave up 0 bases and J gave up 2 bases, with 11 bases separating them. The CDR3 has 15 amino acids. The germline gives CDR1 SGHRS, CDR2 YFSETQ. The CDR3 DNA sequence: TGCGCCAGCAGCTTGGTCGGGCACCTTCAAGAGACCCAGTACTTC. Its protein is CASSLVGHLQETQYF.

The V call is TRBV19, the J call TRBJ2-5; 9 positions agree with TRBD2. The CDR3 has 18 amino acids. CDR1 is LNHDA and CDR2 is SQIVND in the germline V gene (reference sequence). After removal of 0 bases from V and 3 bases from J, the junction contained 11 bases not matched to a gene. This CDR3 reads CASSIEGTSKGPKETQYF. The CDR3 nucleotides read TGTGCCAGTAGTATAGAGGGGACTAGCAAAGGCCCGAAAGAGACCCAGTACTTC.

This chain connects TRBV7-9 to TRBJ2-7; D gene unclear. Germline V gene data show CDR1 as SEHNR and CDR2 as FQNEAQ (reference sequence). Trimming cost V 5 bases and J 7 bases, with 24 bases left between them. CDR3 size: 16 residues. The CDR3 DNA follows: TGTGCCAGCAGCCGTTCACTTAGTCCAGCTTCAAGGGAGCAGTACTTC. It translates to CASSRSLSPASREQYF.

This clone was observed a single time. V usage is TRBV21-1 and J usage is TRBJ2-2; TRBD1, the D gene given by the table, was not confirmed from the DNA. TRBV21-1 is a listed pseudogene. The CDR3 length is 13 residues. CDR3 in DNA: TGTGCCAGCAAGCAGGGGAACACCGGGGAGCTGTTTTTT. Its protein product is CASKQGNTGELFF.

The rearrangement uses TRBV6-5 and TRBJ2-7; D remains ambiguous. This CDR3 region has 14 residues. Per germline, CDR1 MNHEY and CDR2 SVGAGI. Between the trimmed V and J ends, which lost 10 bases and 3 bases, there was a span of 19 bases. CDR3 protein: CATRTPPNNYEQYF. Here the CDR3 DNA reads TGTGCCACTAGAACCCCACCCAACAACTACGAGCAGTACTTC.

The genes are TRBV24-1 and TRBJ1-5; D is possibly TRBD1 (6 bases). CDR3 length equals 16 residues. V was trimmed by 2 bases and J by 0 bases, leaving 10 bases between them. Germline loops: CDR1 KGHDR, CDR2 SFDVKD. The CDR3 region is CATSDSLGASNQPQHF. The DNA of the CDR3 is TGTGCCACCAGTGATTCCCTGGGGGCTAGCAATCAGCCCCAGCATTTT.

The CDR3 protein is CASSEWQGTVNTIYF. CDR3 nucleotides: TGTGCCAGCAGTGAGTGGCAGGGGACGGTAAACACCATATATTTT. The chain carries TRBV6-1 and TRBJ1-3; a possible D gene is TRBD1 (6 bases). Trimming stripped 3 bases from V and 6 bases from J, with 15 bases between. The CDR3 has 15 amino acids. Germline V gives CDR1 MNHNS, CDR2 SASEGT.

Here the CDR3 DNA reads TGTGCCAGCAGCCTGGGATATGAAGCTTTCTTT. Residues: CASSLGYEAFF. The chain employs TRBV7-8 and TRBJ1-1; D gene unclear. The germline V gene has CDR1 SGHVS and CDR2 FQNEAQ. The length of the CDR3 is 11 residues. The V gene lost 5 bases and the J gene lost 7 bases, with 8 bases spanning the gap.

The gene calls are TRBV5-1 and TRBJ1-4, with D unresolved. Germline V lookup: CDR1 SGHRS, CDR2 YFSETQ. V was pared by 0 bases and J by 2 bases, with 8 bases between. There are 15 residues in the CDR3. This CDR3 is CASSLGAGTNEKLFF. The CDR3 DNA reads TGCGCCAGCAGCTTGGGGGCCGGGACTAATGAAAAACTGTTTTTT.

The chain carries TRBV28 and TRBJ2-2, with 8 nucleotides matching TRBD2. The CDR3 contains 16 residues. Germline CDR1 and CDR2: MDHEN and SYDVKM. J was trimmed by 7 bases and V by 3 bases; bases with no gene match: 10. The CDR3 coding sequence is TGTGCCAGCAGTTTTAGGATTAGCGGGAAAGGCGGGGAGCTGTTTTTT. This sequence encodes CASSFRISGKGGELFF.

V gene TRBV5-1 combines with J gene TRBJ2-1, with D tentatively TRBD1 or TRBD2 (6 bases each). CDR1 and CDR2 from the germline V gene are SGHRS and YFSETQ. V was pared by 4 bases and J by 3 bases, with 20 bases between. The CDR3 has 17 residues. CDR3 bases: TGCGCCAGCAGCATTTCCAGGGGAGGACTGCTCTACAATGAGCAGTTCTTC. This translates into CASSISRGGLLYNEQFF.

This clone was observed once. The chain has TRBV11-1 and TRBJ2-7; the D is unclear. Trimming took 0 bases from V and 3 from J, leaving 12 bases between them. The CDR3 contains 15 residues. CDR1 is SGHAT and CDR2 is FQDESV in the germline V gene (reference sequence). CDR3: CASSLAGATYYEQYF. CDR3 nucleotide sequence: TGTGCCAGCAGCTTAGCGGGCGCCACGTACTACGAGCAGTACTTC.

The table lists this clone with a count of one. The genes are TRBV21-1 and TRBJ1-2; TRBD1, the table's D call, lacks a check against the DNA. TRBV21-1 is an annotated pseudogene. This CDR3 has 18 residues. Written as DNA, the CDR3 is TGTGCCAGCAGCAAAGAGGGGAACAGGGTGTTATCTAACTATGGCTACACCTTC. Translated: CASSKEGNRVLSNYGYTF.

The genes are TRBV7-2 and TRBJ2-3, with 7 nucleotides matching TRBD2. Losses at the gene ends were 1 base for V and 6 bases for J; bases not matched to a gene: 7. The CDR3 loop spans 15 amino acids. Germline V lookup: CDR1 SGHTA, CDR2 FQGNSA. The CDR3 loop is CASSLDVGGLDTQYF. CDR3 DNA: TGTGCCAGCAGCTTAGATGTGGGAGGGCTGGATACGCAGTATTTT.

This chain joins TRBV11-3 and TRBJ2-1, with TRBD1 as a possible D gene (6 bases). V was cut by 4 bases and J by 4 bases, with 8 bases left in between. Germline CDR1 and CDR2: SGHNT and YENEEA. The CDR3 contains 13 residues. CDR3 sequence (DNA): TGTGCCAGCAGCTATACAGGGTACAATGAGCAGTTCTTC. Translating it yields CASSYTGYNEQFF.

The chain is built from TRBV19 and TRBJ2-3, with 12 bases fitting TRBD2. V lost 3 bases to trimming and J lost 0 bases; unmatched junction nucleotides: 7. Looked up from germline, CDR1 is LNHDA and CDR2 is SQIVND (reference sequence). This CDR3 is built from 18 residues. The CDR3 DNA is TGTGCCAGTAGTATGCTACTAGCGGGAGGCGGTAGCACAGATACGCAGTATTTT. This codes for CASSMLLAGGGSTDTQYF. The full variable domain, its missing parts supplied by reference TRBV19 and TRBJ2-3, is DGGITQSPKYLFRKEGQNVTLSCEQNLNHDAMYWYRQDPGQGLRLIYYSQIVNDFQKGDIAEGYSVSREKKESFPLTVTSAQKNPTAFYLCASSMLLAGGGSTDTQYFGPGTRLTVL.

The genes are TRBV7-9 and TRBJ1-1; weak D call: TRBD1 (6 bases). The germline V and J ends were trimmed by 7 bases and 5 bases, with 20 bases remaining between them. This CDR3 has 15 amino acids. The germline gives CDR1 SEHNR, CDR2 FQNEAQ (reference sequence). CDR3 loop: CASNAQDTGRTEAFF. CDR3 DNA: TGTGCCAGCAACGCCCAGGATACAGGGAGGACTGAAGCTTTCTTT.

The V and J genes are TRBV7-9 and TRBJ1-1; possibly TRBD1 for D (5 bases). Germline loops: CDR1 SEHNR, CDR2 FQNEAQ (reference sequence). The V end was cut by 5 bases, the J end by 4 bases, with 11 bases between. This CDR3 has 13 amino acids. The CDR3 nucleotides read TGTGCCAGCAGCAATACAAGGGGCACTGAAGCTTTCTTT. Its translation: CASSNTRGTEAFF.

The CDR3 spells CASSLRQGARYGYTF. DNA for the CDR3: TGTGCCAGCAGCCTAAGACAGGGGGCGAGGTATGGCTACACCTTC. This chain joins TRBV27 and TRBJ1-2, with 10 bases matching TRBD1. The germline CDR1 and CDR2 sequences are MNHEY and SMNVEV (reference sequence). There are 15 residues in the CDR3. V shed 6 bases, J shed 5 bases, and the junction held 9 bases outside the gene matches.

V and J are TRBV28 and TRBJ2-7, with D maybe TRBD1 (6 bases). This CDR3 is built from 19 residues. Trimming shortened V by 6 bases and J by 0 bases, and 27 bases separated the two germline ends. From germline, CDR1 is MDHEN and CDR2 SYDVKM. Here the CDR3 DNA reads TGTGCCAGCAGGCCGATACAGGGTTTGGGTCTACTCAGCTCCTACGAGCAGTACTTC. This encodes CASRPIQGLGLLSSYEQYF.

V usage is TRBV2 and J usage is TRBJ2-1; 11 nucleotides line up with TRBD1. The CDR3 runs to 15 residues. Trimming took 7 bases from V and 8 from J; bases not matched to a gene: 10. Germline loops: CDR1 SNHLY, CDR2 FYNNEI. The DNA for the CDR3 is TGTGCCAGCACCCTGGACAGGGGGCCGAGCGATGAGCAGTTCTTC. Residues: CASTLDRGPSDEQFF.

J is TRBJ1-2 and V is TRBV6-5, with a tentative D call TRBD1 (5 bases). This CDR3 contains 14 residues. Trimming stripped 7 bases from V and 2 bases from J, with 14 bases between. Germline V gene data show CDR1 as MNHEY and CDR2 as SVGAGI. The CDR3 here is CASTLNGGNYGYTF. CDR3 in DNA: TGTGCCAGCACGCTCAACGGGGGAAACTATGGCTACACCTTC.

The genes are TRBV27 and TRBJ1-3; D is possibly TRBD1 (6 bases). This CDR3 has 14 amino acids. Per the germline V gene, CDR1 is MNHEY and CDR2 is SMNVEV (reference sequence). V was shortened by 6 bases and J by 4 bases, with 13 bases between the two germline ends. The CDR3 nucleotides are TGTGCCAGCAGCCCGGACAGAAACGGAAACACCATATATTTT. It specifies CASSPDRNGNTIYF.

The V and J genes are TRBV5-8 and TRBJ2-1, with D perhaps TRBD2 (7 bases). The germline V and J ends were trimmed by 2 bases and 8 bases, with 11 bases remaining between them. CDR1 is SGHTS and CDR2 is YDEGEE in the germline V gene. The CDR3 is 13 residues long. CDR3 residues: CASSLQGGDEQFF. The CDR3 DNA sequence: TGTGCCAGCAGCTTACAGGGAGGGGATGAGCAGTTCTTC.

The CDR3 loop reads CASSLAVNQPQHF. The DNA of the CDR3 is TGCGCCAGCAGCTTGGCTGTCAATCAGCCCCAGCATTTT. The chain combines TRBV5-1 with TRBJ1-5; no definite D call. From germline, CDR1 is SGHRS and CDR2 YFSETQ. The V end lost 0 bases, the J end lost 3 bases, and 4 bases lay between the germline ends. The CDR3 length is 13 residues.

The gene calls are TRBV27 and TRBJ2-7; possibly TRBD1 for D (6 bases). The V and J ends lost 3 bases and 1 base respectively, with 10 bases between them. CDR1 and CDR2 from the germline V gene are MNHEY and SMNVEV (reference sequence). This CDR3 has 14 residues. The CDR3 sequence: CASSFTGHSYEQYF. The CDR3, as DNA: TGTGCCAGCAGTTTCACGGGACATTCCTACGAGCAGTACTTC.